This T cell receptor (beta chain) was identified during a study of blood T cell repertoires in COVID-19. The CDR3 length is 16 residues. With V trimmed by 1 base and J by 1 base, 6 bases remained unmatched. The germline CDR1 and CDR2 sequences are LNHNV and YYDKDF (reference sequence). Assay: immunoSEQ multiplex PCR; the TCRdb copy retains only in-frame clones and omits some. Seen here are more than 95,000 clones, more than 75% observed once, and the top ten hold 7.6%. This receptor was taken from a middle-aged man with acute or convalescent COVID-19. The sample taken for sequencing was peripheral blood. The V call is TRBV15, the J call TRBJ2-5, with TRBD2 identical over 7 bases. In DNA, the CDR3 is TGTGCCACCAGCAGAGGACGAGGGAGGGTCCAAGAGACCCAGTACTTC. This codes for CATSRGRGRVQETQYF.